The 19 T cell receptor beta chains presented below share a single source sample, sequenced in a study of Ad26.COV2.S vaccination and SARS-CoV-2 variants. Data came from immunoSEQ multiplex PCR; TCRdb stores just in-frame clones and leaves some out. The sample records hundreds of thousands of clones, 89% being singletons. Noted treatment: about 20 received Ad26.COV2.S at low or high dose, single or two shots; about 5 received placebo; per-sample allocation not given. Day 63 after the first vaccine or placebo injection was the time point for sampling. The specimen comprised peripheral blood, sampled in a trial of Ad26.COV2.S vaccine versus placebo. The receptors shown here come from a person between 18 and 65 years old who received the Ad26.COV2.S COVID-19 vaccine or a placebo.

The CDR3 sequence: CASSGSHRSPNQPQHF. The DNA of the CDR3 is TGTGCCAGCAGTGGGTCCCACAGAAGCCCGAATCAGCCCCAGCATTTT. The V and J genes are TRBV28 and TRBJ1-5, with D unresolved. V shed 5 bases and J shed 4 bases, with 18 bases lying between them. This CDR3 comprises 16 residues. CDR1 and CDR2 from the germline V gene are MDHEN and SYDVKM. Combining the CDR3 with reference TRBV28 and TRBJ1-5 gives the whole variable domain DVKVTQSSRYLVKRTGEKVFLECVQDMDHENMFWYRQDPGLGLRLIYFSYDVKMKEKGDIPEGYSVSREKKERFSLILESASTNQTSMYLCASSGSHRSPNQPQHFGDGTRLSIL.

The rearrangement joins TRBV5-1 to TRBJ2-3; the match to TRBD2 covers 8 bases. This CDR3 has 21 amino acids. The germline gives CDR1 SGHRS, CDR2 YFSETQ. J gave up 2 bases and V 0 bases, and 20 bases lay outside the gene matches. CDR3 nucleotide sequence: TGCGCCAGCAGCTTGGCCAGAACTAGCGGTTTTCAGCGGCTTCACACAGATACGCAGTATTTT. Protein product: CASSLARTSGFQRLHTDTQYF.

The CDR3 loop is CASSYLGRAYEQYF. The CDR3 nucleotides read TGTGCCAGCAGTTACTTGGGAAGAGCCTACGAGCAGTACTTC. The chain links TRBV6-2 or TRBV6-3 to TRBJ2-7; no definite D call. This CDR3 spans 14 amino acids. The V gene's germline CDR1 is MNHEY and CDR2 SVGEGT. Trimming removed 1 base from V and 2 bases from J, with 9 bases in between.

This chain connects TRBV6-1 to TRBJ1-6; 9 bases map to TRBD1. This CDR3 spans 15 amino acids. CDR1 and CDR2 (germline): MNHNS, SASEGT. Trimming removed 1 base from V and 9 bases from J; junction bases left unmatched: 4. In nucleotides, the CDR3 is TGTGCCAGCAGTGAAGGGGGACAGGGTAGTTCACCCCTCCACTTT. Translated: CASSEGGQGSSPLHF.

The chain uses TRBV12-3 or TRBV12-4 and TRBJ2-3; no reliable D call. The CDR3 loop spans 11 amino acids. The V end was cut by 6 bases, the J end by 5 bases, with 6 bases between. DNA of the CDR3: TGTGCCAGCAGGCGAAGAGATACGCAGTATTTT. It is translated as CASRRRDTQYF.

CDR3 nucleotide sequence: TGTGCCAGCAGCCACTTCTACGAGCAGTACTTC. This sequence encodes CASSHFYEQYF. The rearrangement links TRBV3-1 (or the pseudogene TRBV3-2) to TRBJ2-7, with D uncertain. The CDR3 is made up of 11 amino acids. V was pared by 3 bases and J by 3 bases, with 3 bases between. The germline CDR1 and CDR2 sequences are LGHDT and YNNKEL (reference sequence).

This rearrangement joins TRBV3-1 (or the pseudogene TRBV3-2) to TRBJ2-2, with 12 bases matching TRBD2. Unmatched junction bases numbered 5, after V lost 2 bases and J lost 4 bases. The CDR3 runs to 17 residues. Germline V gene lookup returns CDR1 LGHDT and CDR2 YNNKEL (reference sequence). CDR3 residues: CASSQLAGGRFTGELFF. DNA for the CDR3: TGTGCCAGCAGCCAACTAGCGGGGGGGCGGTTCACCGGGGAGCTGTTTTTT.

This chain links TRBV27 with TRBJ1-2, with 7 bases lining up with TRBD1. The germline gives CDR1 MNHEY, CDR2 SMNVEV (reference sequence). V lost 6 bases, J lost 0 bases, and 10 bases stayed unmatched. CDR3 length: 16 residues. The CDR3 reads CASSRDRATTNYGYTF. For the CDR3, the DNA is TGTGCCAGCAGCCGCGACAGGGCCACAACTAACTATGGCTACACCTTC.

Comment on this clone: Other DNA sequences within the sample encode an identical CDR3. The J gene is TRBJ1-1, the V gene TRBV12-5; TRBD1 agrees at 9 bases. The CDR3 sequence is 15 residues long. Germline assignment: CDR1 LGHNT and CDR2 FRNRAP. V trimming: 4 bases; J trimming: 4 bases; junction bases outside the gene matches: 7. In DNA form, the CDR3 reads TGTGCTAGTGGTTCGAACAGGGGGCTAGGCACTGAAGCTTTCTTT. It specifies CASGSNRGLGTEAFF.

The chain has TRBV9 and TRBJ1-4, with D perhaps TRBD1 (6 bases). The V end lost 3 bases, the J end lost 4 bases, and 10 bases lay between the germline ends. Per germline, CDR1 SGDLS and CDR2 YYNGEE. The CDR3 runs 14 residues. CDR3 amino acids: CASSADSLNEKLFF. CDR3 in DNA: TGTGCCAGCAGCGCGGACAGTCTTAATGAAAAACTGTTTTTT.

The CDR3 protein is CASSGEAKGLASEQYF. The CDR3 nucleotides are TGTGCCAGCAGCGGAGAGGCGAAAGGACTAGCAAGCGAGCAGTACTTC. This chain links TRBV9 with TRBJ2-7; 8 nucleotides line up with TRBD2. Germline V lookup: CDR1 SGDLS, CDR2 YYNGEE. CDR3 size: 16 residues. J was trimmed by 6 bases and V by 3 bases; bases with no gene match: 14. The complete variable domain, with remaining parts taken from reference TRBV9 and TRBJ2-7, reads DSGVTQTPKHLITATGQRVTLRCSPRSGDLSVYWYQQSLDQGLQFLIQYYNGEERAKGNILERFSAQQFPDLHSELNLSSLELGDSALYFCASSGEAKGLASEQYFGPGTRLTVT.

In DNA, the CDR3 is TGTGCCTGGGGGAGCACAGATACGCAGTATTTT. It encodes CAWGSTDTQYF. The chain combines TRBV12-3 or TRBV12-4 with TRBJ2-3; D might be TRBD1 or TRBD2, each matching 5 bases. The ends were cut back, 11 bases at V and 0 bases at J, with 6 bases in the middle. This CDR3 comprises 11 residues.

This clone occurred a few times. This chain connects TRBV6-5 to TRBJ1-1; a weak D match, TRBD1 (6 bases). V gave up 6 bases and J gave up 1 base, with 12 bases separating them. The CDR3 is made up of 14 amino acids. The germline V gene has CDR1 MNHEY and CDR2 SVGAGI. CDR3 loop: CASSATGWNTEAFF. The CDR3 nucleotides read TGTGCCAGCAGCGCGACAGGTTGGAACACTGAAGCTTTCTTT.

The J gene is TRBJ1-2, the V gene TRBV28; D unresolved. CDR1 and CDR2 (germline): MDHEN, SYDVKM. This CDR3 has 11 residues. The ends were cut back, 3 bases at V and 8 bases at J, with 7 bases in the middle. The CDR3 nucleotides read TGTGCCAGCAGTTTTTCCCGAGGCTACACCTTC. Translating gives CASSFSRGYTF.

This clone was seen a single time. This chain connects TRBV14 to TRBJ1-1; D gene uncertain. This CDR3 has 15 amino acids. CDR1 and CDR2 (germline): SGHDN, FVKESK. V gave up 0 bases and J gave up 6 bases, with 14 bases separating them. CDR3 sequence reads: CASSQEGSGRSEAFF. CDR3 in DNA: TGTGCCAGCAGCCAAGAAGGATCGGGGAGGTCTGAAGCTTTCTTT.

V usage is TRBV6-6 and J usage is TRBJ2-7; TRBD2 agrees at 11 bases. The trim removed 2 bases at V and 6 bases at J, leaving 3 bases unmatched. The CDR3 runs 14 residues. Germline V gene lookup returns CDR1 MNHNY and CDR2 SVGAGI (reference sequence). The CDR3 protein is CASSYIAGGSEQYF. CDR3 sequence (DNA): TGTGCCAGCAGTTACATAGCGGGGGGGTCCGAGCAGTACTTC.

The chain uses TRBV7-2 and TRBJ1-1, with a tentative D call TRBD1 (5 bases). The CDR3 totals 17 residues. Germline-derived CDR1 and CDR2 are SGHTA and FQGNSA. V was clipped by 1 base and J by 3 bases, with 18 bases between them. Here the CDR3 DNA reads TGTGCCAGCAGCTTAGTGGGTATGGGTAGGGGCGACACTGAAGCTTTCTTT. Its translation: CASSLVGMGRGDTEAFF.

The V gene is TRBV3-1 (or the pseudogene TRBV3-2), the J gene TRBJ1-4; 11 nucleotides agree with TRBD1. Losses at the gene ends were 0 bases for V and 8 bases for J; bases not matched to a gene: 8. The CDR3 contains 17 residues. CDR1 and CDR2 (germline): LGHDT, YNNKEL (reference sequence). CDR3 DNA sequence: TGTGCCAGCAGCCAAGATATTTTCGGGACAGGGGGAGAAAAACTGTTTTTT. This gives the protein CASSQDIFGTGGEKLFF.

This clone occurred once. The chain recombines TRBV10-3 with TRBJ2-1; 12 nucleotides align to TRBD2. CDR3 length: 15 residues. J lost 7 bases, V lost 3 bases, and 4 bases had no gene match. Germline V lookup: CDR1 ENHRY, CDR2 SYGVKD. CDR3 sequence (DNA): TGTGCCATCAGTGAAAGGACTAGCGGGGCAAATGAGCAGTTCTTC. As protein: CAISERTSGANEQFF.